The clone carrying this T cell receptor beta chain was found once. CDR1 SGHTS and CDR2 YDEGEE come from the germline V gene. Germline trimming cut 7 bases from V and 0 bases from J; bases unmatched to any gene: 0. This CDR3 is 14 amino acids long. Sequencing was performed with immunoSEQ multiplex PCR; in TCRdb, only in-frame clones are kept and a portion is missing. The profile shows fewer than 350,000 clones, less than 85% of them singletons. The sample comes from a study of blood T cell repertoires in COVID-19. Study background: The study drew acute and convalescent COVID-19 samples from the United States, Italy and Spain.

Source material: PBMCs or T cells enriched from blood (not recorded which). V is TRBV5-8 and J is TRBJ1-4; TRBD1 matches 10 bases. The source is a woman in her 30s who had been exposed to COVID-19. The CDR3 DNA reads TGTGCCAGCGGACAGGGGGCAACTAATGAAAAACTGTTTTTT. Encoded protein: CASGQGATNEKLFF.